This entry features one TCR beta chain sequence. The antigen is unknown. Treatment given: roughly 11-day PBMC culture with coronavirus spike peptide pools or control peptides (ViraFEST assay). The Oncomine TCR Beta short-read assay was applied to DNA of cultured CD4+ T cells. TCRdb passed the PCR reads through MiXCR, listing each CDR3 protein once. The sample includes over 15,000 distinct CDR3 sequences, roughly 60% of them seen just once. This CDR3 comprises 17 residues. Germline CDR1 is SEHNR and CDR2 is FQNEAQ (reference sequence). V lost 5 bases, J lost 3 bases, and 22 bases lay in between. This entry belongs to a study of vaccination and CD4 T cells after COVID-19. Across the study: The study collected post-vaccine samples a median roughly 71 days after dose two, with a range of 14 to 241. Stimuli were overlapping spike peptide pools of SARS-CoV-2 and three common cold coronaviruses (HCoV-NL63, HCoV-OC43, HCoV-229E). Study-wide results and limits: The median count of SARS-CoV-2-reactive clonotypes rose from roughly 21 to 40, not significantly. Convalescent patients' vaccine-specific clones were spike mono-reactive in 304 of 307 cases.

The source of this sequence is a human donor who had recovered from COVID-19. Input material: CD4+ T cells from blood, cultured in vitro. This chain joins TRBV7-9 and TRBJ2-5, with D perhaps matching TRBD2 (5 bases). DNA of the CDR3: TGTGCCAGCAGCCTGACTACTACGGACGGTTACAAAGAGACCCAGTACTTC. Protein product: CASSLTTTDGYKETQYF. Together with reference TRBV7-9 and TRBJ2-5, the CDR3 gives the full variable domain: DTGVSQNPRHKITKRGQNVTFRCDPISEHNRLYWYRQTLGQGPEFLTYFQNEAQLEKSRLLSDRFSAERPKGSFSTLEIQRTEQGDSAMYLCASSLTTTDGYKETQYFGPGTRLLVL.